Following are 7 T cell receptor beta chains from one sample sequenced in a study of T cells in severe cutaneous drug reactions. Libraries were made by iRepertoire multiplex PCR with TCR subtype-specific primers for bulk and single-cell sequencing. TCRdb re-called the multiplex PCR reads and gives one entry per CDR3 protein, without DNA. This sample's clone table lists 1,000 to 1,500 distinct CDR3 sequences. The donors had carbamazepine-induced Stevens-Johnson syndrome or toxic epidermal necrolysis. Sequencing input: cells from a skin blister. These receptors were obtained from a human donor with Stevens-Johnson syndrome, a severe cutaneous drug reaction.

By frequency, this clonotype is medium-sized (0.01 to 0.1%). The V and J genes are TRBV4-1 and TRBJ2-1; the TCRdb D gene call, TRBD2, has no DNA to confirm it. CDR3 length: 15 residues. Germline values: CDR1 MGHRA, CDR2 YSYEKL. This CDR3 reads CASNISGSSYNEQFF.

This clonotype is medium-sized by frequency. V usage is TRBV20-1 and J usage is TRBJ1-1; TCRdb calls TRBD1, which cannot be checked without DNA. This CDR3 is built from 12 residues. CDR1 and CDR2 from the germline V gene are DFQATT and SNEGSKA (reference sequence). CDR3 in amino acids: CSLDEGNTEAFF.

This clonotype is identified as medium-sized from frequency. The V gene is TRBV7-9, the J gene TRBJ2-1; absent DNA, TCRdb's TRBD2 call cannot be checked. Per germline, CDR1 SEHNR and CDR2 FQNEAQ (reference sequence). The CDR3 totals 16 residues. This CDR3 is CASSYGGSKSYNEQFF. The full variable domain, rest sourced from reference TRBV7-9 and TRBJ2-1, is DTGVSQNPRHKITKRGQNVTFRCDPISEHNRLYWYRQTLGQGPEFLTYFQNEAQLEKSRLLSDRFSAERPKGSFSTLEIQRTEQGDSAMYLCASSYGGSKSYNEQFFGPGTRLTVL.

This clonotype ranks as medium-sized in terms of frequency. The chain is built from TRBV14 and TRBJ2-1; TCRdb outputs TRBD2, but without DNA this stays unchecked. The CDR3 is made up of 16 amino acids. Looked up from germline, CDR1 is SGHDN and CDR2 is FVKESK. This CDR3 is CASSQDPSGRQETQFF.

This clonotype is classed as medium-sized by frequency. V gene TRBV20-1 combines with J gene TRBJ2-7; the TCRdb D gene call, TRBD1, has no DNA to confirm it. The CDR3 runs 15 residues. Germline CDR1 DFQATT, CDR2 SNEGSKA (reference sequence). The CDR3 sequence is CSARLLGQGAGEQYF.

By frequency, this clonotype is large. This rearrangement joins TRBV6-6 to TRBJ2-5; TCRdb names TRBD1, which stays unverified in the absence of DNA. The germline V gene encodes CDR1 MNHNY and CDR2 SVGAGI (reference sequence). The CDR3 is 15 amino acids. CDR3 sequence reads: CASSSPGTVGETQYF.

Frequency places this clonotype as large. The V and J genes are TRBV19 and TRBJ2-3; TCRdb proposes TRBD1, but this gene call is untestable without DNA. Per the germline V gene, CDR1 is LNHDA and CDR2 is SQIVND (reference sequence). The CDR3 is 13 amino acids. Here the CDR3 reads CASSWTVTDTQYF.